Each of the 5 T cell receptor beta chains below was sequenced from the same sample in a study of Ad26.COV2.S vaccination and SARS-CoV-2 variants. Documented treatment: about 20 received Ad26.COV2.S at low or high dose, single or two shots; about 5 received placebo; per-sample allocation not given. Sampling happened 63 days after the first vaccine or placebo injection. This table comes from immunoSEQ multiplex PCR, and its TCRdb copy is limited to in-frame clones, with some not included. The data show 350,000 to 500,000 clones, less than 95% seen once. This specimen was peripheral blood, taken in a trial of Ad26.COV2.S vaccine versus placebo. The origin of the receptors is a person between 18 and 59 years old who received the Ad26.COV2.S COVID-19 vaccine or a placebo.

This chain connects TRBV27 to TRBJ2-5; D gene uncertain. Trimming removed 1 base at V and 2 bases at J, with 8 bases between. The germline V gene encodes CDR1 MNHEY and CDR2 SMNVEV (reference sequence). CDR3 length equals 14 residues. CDR3 protein: CASSLLGPQETQYF. In DNA, the CDR3 is TGTGCCAGCAGTTTATTAGGCCCGCAAGAGACCCAGTACTTC.

V gene TRBV3-1 (or the pseudogene TRBV3-2) combines with J gene TRBJ2-1; TRBD2 might be the D (5 bases). Looked up from germline, CDR1 is LGHDT and CDR2 is YNNKEL (reference sequence). CDR3 size: 11 residues. Trimming left V 1 base short and J 15 bases short, with 10 bases between. The CDR3 sequence: CASSQGGSGFF. CDR3 bases: TGTGCCAGCAGCCAAGGAGGGAGTGGGTTCTTC.

This clone turned up a few times. V and J are TRBV19 and TRBJ1-5; 8 positions match TRBD1. The CDR3 sequence is 15 residues long. J was trimmed by 7 bases and V by 5 bases; bases with no gene match: 10. Germline V gene sequence: CDR1 LNHDA, CDR2 SQIVND (reference sequence). CDR3 DNA sequence: TGTGCCAGTAGTCTAATGACAGGGGTCGGGCAGCCCCAGCATTTT. It encodes CASSLMTGVGQPQHF.

The V gene is TRBV5-1, the J gene TRBJ2-7; 9 positions agree with TRBD2. Germline values: CDR1 SGHRS, CDR2 YFSETQ. This CDR3 has 15 residues. Trimming removed 0 bases from V and 7 bases from J; junction bases left unmatched: 8. CDR3 coding DNA: TGCGCCAGCAGCTTGGAGGGGACTAGCCTTAAAGAGCAGTACTTC. It is translated as CASSLEGTSLKEQYF. The complete variable domain, with remaining parts taken from reference TRBV5-1 and TRBJ2-7, reads KAGVTQTPRYLIKTRGQQVTLSCSPISGHRSVSWYQQTPGQGLQFLFEYFSETQRNKGNFPGRFSGRQFSNSRSEMNVSTLELGDSALYLCASSLEGTSLKEQYFGPGTRLTVT.

The chain employs TRBV5-6 and TRBJ2-7; D remains ambiguous. Trimming took off 1 base at V and 7 bases at J, with 12 bases between the two ends. CDR3 length equals 13 residues. CDR1 is SGHDT, CDR2 YYEEEE, per germline. Here the CDR3 reads CASSLRVGGEQYF. The CDR3 DNA reads as TGTGCCAGCAGCTTGAGGGTGGGCGGAGAGCAGTACTTC.